The clone carrying this T cell receptor beta chain was seen more than once but under ten times. Its antigen is unidentified. These data belong to a study of metastatic and nonmetastatic thyroid tumors. Overall study context: Repertoire comparisons spanned blood and tumor or nodule tissue from malignant and benign thyroid patients.

TCRdb ran MiXCR on the PCR reads. The table includes approximately 25,000 clones, roughly 14% detected once. Study findings and constraints: Versus benign nodules, malignant thyroid tumors reportedly had significantly higher TCR beta diversity, in blood and tumor.

Thyroid surgery was performed in patients who had received no treatment beforehand. The sample consisted of blood. This sequence originates from a male donor with papillary thyroid cancer or a benign thyroid nodule (not recorded which). Some clones in this sample may be carry-over from other donors' samples.

The CDR3 DNA is TGTGCCACAGGGTATTGGGAGACCCAGTACTTC. This sequence encodes CATGYWETQYF. V usage is TRBV24-1 and J usage is TRBJ2-5, with D unresolved. V dropped 10 bases and J dropped 5 bases, with 10 bases sitting between them. The CDR3 has 11 residues. The germline gives CDR1 KGHDR, CDR2 SFDVKD.